The next 10 T cell receptor beta chains were all read from a single sample in a study of T cells expressing NK-cell markers. After re-calling the 5' RACE reads, TCRdb lists one entry per CDR3 protein, DNA absent. The sample table sets out fewer than 300,000 distinct CDR3 sequences. Input material: blood T cells: a sorted CD56 or NKG2C T cell subset, CD4+ or CD8+ T cells, or bulk PBMC T cells (not recorded which). The receptors shown here come from a woman between 18 and 70 years old in good health.

The chain carries TRBV7-2 and TRBJ2-1; TCRdb proposes TRBD2, but this gene call is untestable without DNA. Per germline, CDR1 SGHTA and CDR2 FQGNSA. The CDR3 covers 15 residues. The CDR3 sequence is CASSLGRAVYNEQFF.

V usage is TRBV7-2 and J usage is TRBJ2-4. The CDR3 spans 12 residues. Germline CDR1 and CDR2: SGHTA and FQGNSA. This CDR3 is CASSFLGDIQYF.

The genes are TRBV27 and TRBJ2-7; TCRdb indicates TRBD2, and absent DNA this call remains unverified. The CDR3 is 15 residues long. CDR1 is MNHEY and CDR2 is SMNVEV in the germline V gene (reference sequence). The CDR3 spells CASRGLAGGEYEQYF.

The chain is built from TRBV5-1 and TRBJ2-1; checking the TCRdb D call of TRBD1 is not possible without DNA. Germline V lookup: CDR1 SGHRS, CDR2 YFSETQ. This CDR3 has 15 residues. Here the CDR3 reads CASSLSGQPEEEQFF.

The chain combines TRBV20-1 with TRBJ1-5. Germline V gene sequence: CDR1 DFQATT, CDR2 SNEGSKA (reference sequence). The CDR3 is 13 amino acids. This CDR3 reads CSARGSVNQPQHF.

The chain uses TRBV29-1 and TRBJ2-2; absent DNA, TCRdb's TRBD2 call cannot be checked. Germline V lookup: CDR1 SQVTM, CDR2 ANQGSEA. The CDR3 runs to 14 residues. The CDR3 loop reads CSVRTSENTGELFF.

The rearrangement uses TRBV7-2 and TRBJ2-1. Germline lookup yields CDR1 SGHTA and CDR2 FQGNSA. The CDR3 runs to 15 residues. This CDR3 reads CASTSGVPLYNEQFF.

The chain recombines TRBV12-3 or TRBV12-4 with TRBJ1-5. CDR3 length: 15 amino acids. The CDR3 protein is CASRNGGDSNQPQHF.

This chain uses TRBV27 with TRBJ1-2; TCRdb designates TRBD1, a call that cannot be tested without DNA. CDR1 and CDR2 (germline): MNHEY, SMNVEV (reference sequence). The CDR3 covers 13 residues. CDR3 in amino acids: CASRSRVESGYTF.

The genes are TRBV6-2 or TRBV6-3 and TRBJ2-7. There are 13 residues in the CDR3. Germline V gene sequence: CDR1 MNHEY, CDR2 SVGEGT. This chain's CDR3 is CASSYSPDYEQYF.